This entry concerns a single T cell receptor beta chain. Its antigen is unknown. A J-beta primer mix and a sample-barcoded 5' primer were used in a second PCR of roughly 6 to 11 cycles. Per-sample output comprised a minimum of 2.5 million paired-end reads containing CDR3. A single record per CDR3 protein comes from TCRdb applying MiXCR to the 5' RACE reads. Of 1.5 million to 1.9 million distinct CDR3 sequences listed, roughly two fifths are singletons. This CDR3 contains 14 residues. The germline gives CDR1 MNHEY, CDR2 SMNVEV (reference sequence). The V and J ends lost 3 bases and 2 bases respectively, with 11 bases between them. These data originate in a study of blood T cells in healthy people across ages. General study results and limits: Getting older went along with TCR beta diversity per million T cells dropping roughly linearly.

Isolation per sample recovered at least 7 million PBMCs. Extraction yielded at least 5 micrograms of total RNA per sample. The genes are TRBV27 and TRBJ2-7, with unresolved D. Input material: blood. This receptor was identified in a woman younger than 30 in good health. The CDR3: CASSLMLGTYEQYF. In nucleotides, the CDR3 is TGTGCCAGCAGTTTGATGCTGGGTACCTACGAGCAGTACTTC.